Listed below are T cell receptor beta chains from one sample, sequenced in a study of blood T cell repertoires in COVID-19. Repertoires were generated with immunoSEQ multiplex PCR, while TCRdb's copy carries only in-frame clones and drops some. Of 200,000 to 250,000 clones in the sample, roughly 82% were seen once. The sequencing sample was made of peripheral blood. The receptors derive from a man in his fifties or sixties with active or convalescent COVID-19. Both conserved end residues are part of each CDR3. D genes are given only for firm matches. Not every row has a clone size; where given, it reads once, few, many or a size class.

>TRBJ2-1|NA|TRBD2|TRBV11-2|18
CASSLVGSGYSSYNEQFF
TGTGCCAGCAGCTTAGTTGGTAGCGGGTACAGCTCCTACAATGAGCAGTTCTTC
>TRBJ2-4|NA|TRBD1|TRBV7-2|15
CASSPGQGAKNIQYF
TGTGCCAGCAGCCCAGGACAGGGGGCCAAAAACATTCAGTACTTC
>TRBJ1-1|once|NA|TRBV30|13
CAWTVGEGTEAFF
TGTGCCTGGACCGTAGGGGAAGGGACTGAAGCTTTCTTT
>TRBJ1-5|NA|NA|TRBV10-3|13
CAISEGGGQPQHF
TGTGCCATCAGTGAGGGGGGGGGTCAGCCCCAGCATTTT
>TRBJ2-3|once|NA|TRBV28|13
CASSSQGTDTQYF
TGTGCCAGCAGTAGCCAGGGAACAGATACGCAGTATTTT
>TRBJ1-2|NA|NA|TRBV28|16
CASSLYGPGSFYGYTF
TGTGCCAGCAGTTTATATGGCCCAGGGTCGTTCTATGGCTACACCTTC
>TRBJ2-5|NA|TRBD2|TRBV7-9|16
CASSFPAGGGQETQYF
TGTGCCAGCAGCTTCCCCGCCGGGGGGGGACAAGAGACCCAGTACTTC
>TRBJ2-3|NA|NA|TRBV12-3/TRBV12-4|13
CASGTWETDTQYF
TGTGCCAGCGGGACTTGGGAAACAGATACGCAGTATTTT
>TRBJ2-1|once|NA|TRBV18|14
CASSPTTGDNEQFF
TGTGCCAGCTCACCCACGACAGGCGACAATGAGCAGTTCTTC
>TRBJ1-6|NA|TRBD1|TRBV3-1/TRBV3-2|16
CASSPTGGAYNSPLHF
TGTGCCAGCAGCCCGACAGGGGGCGCCTATAATTCACCCCTCCACTTT
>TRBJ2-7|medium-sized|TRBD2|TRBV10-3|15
CAISGLAGPTYEQYF
TGTGCCATCAGTGGACTAGCGGGCCCTACCTACGAGCAGTACTTC
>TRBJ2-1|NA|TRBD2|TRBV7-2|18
CASSLPLGGGAFYNEQFF
TGTGCCAGCAGCTTACCCCTGGGCGGGGGGGCCTTTTACAATGAGCAGTTCTTC
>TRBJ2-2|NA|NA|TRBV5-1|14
CASSLTGNTGELFF
TGCGCCAGCAGCTTGACAGGGAACACCGGGGAGCTGTTTTTT
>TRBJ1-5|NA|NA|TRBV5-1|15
CASSSEPGGTQPQHF
TGCGCCAGCAGCTCGGAGCCGGGGGGCACTCAGCCCCAGCATTTT
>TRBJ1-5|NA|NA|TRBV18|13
CASSRGSDQPQHF
TGTGCCAGCTCCCGCGGAAGCGATCAGCCCCAGCATTTT
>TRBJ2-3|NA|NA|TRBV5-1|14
CASSLGGVVDTQYF
TGCGCCAGCAGCTTGGGCGGAGTAGTAGATACGCAGTATTTT
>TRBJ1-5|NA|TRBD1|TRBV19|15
CASSIRTGGYQPQHF
TGTGCCAGTAGTATTAGGACAGGGGGTTATCAGCCCCAGCATTTT